The rows below give T cell receptor beta chains drawn from one sample of a study of cytomegalovirus exposure and HLA in healthy donors. TCRdb keeps only in-frame clones here, not all; method: immunoSEQ multiplex PCR. This sample has roughly 75,000 clones, with 70% to 85% found just once. Source material: PBMCs. The receptors shown here come from a man in his 70s in good health and CMV-seropositive. CDR3s leave out the opening cysteine and the closing phenylalanine or tryptophan. The order of the fields is CDR3 protein, clone size, V gene, J gene. Where a row states a size, it is once, few, many or the class of an expanded clone; other rows omit it.

ASSWGVNTGELF	NA	TRBV6-6	TRBJ2-2
AWRRDITREQY	NA	TRBV30	TRBJ2-7
ASSQELGNRATGELF	NA	TRBV4-3	TRBJ2-2
ASSPDRFPSKGYT	NA	TRBV5-1	TRBJ1-2
ASTVRGYGYT	NA	TRBV28	TRBJ1-2
ASSLSGTAQETQY	NA	TRBV5-1	TRBJ2-5
ASSSTGGIQY	NA	TRBV6-5	TRBJ2-4
ASRGVEETQY	NA	TRBV7-2	TRBJ2-5
ASSLYRQRMNEKLF	NA	TRBV28	TRBJ1-4
ASSGRGNTEAF	NA	TRBV2	TRBJ1-1
ASRDMGDTQY	NA	TRBV2	TRBJ2-3
ASSDAGGPGEKLF	NA	TRBV9	TRBJ1-4
ASISGRGAGEQY	NA	TRBV28	TRBJ2-7
ASSPFDTQVNTEAF	NA	TRBV18	TRBJ1-1
ASSTGQNEKLF	NA	TRBV19	TRBJ1-4
ASMDRGVYGYT	NA	TRBV7-2	TRBJ1-2
ASSPASGAYNEQF	NA	TRBV18	TRBJ2-1
ASSSLGSSGGSKDIQY	NA	TRBV7-8	TRBJ2-4
ASSFATGSSYEQY	NA	TRBV7-2	TRBJ2-7
ASSMGSQETQY	NA	TRBV19	TRBJ2-5
AISESRGASNQPQH	NA	TRBV10-3	TRBJ1-5
ASSKIDRGYDSPLH	NA	TRBV21-1	TRBJ1-6
ASSGGAEDTQY	NA	TRBV18	TRBJ2-3
ASSLASGIDETQY	once	TRBV5-1	TRBJ2-5
ASSQTGLMNTEAF	NA	TRBV7-8	TRBJ1-1
ASSLQGLDTEAF	NA	TRBV18	TRBJ1-1
ASSIDRNTEAF	NA	TRBV7-8	TRBJ1-1
ASSASTSGADNEQF	NA	TRBV9	TRBJ2-1
ASSQQAYGGYT	NA	TRBV14	TRBJ1-2